This is a list of T cell receptor beta chains from one sample in a study of T cells in Graves' hyperthyroidism and ophthalmopathy. MiXCR, run by TCRdb on the multiplex PCR reads, gives a single entry per CDR3 protein. This table holds over 700,000 distinct CDR3 sequences, about two fifths found once. Specimen: blood. The receptor source for this set is a man younger than 35 with Graves' hyperthyroidism. CDR3s leave out the opening cysteine and the closing phenylalanine or tryptophan. The order of the fields is CDR3 length, clone size, V gene, J gene, CDR3 protein. The size entry is marked missing in some rows and otherwise reads once, few, many or a size class.

cdr3_length: 12
clone_size: many
v_call: TRBV10-3
j_call: TRBJ2-7
cdr3_aa: AISAGGLFDEQY

cdr3_length: 16
clone_size: -
v_call: TRBV15
j_call: TRBJ1-6
cdr3_aa: ATSSRSSGTGVLSPLH

cdr3_length: 15
clone_size: -
v_call: TRBV9
j_call: TRBJ2-3
cdr3_aa: ASSAFRKGRSTDTQY

cdr3_length: 12
clone_size: few
v_call: TRBV12-3/TRBV12-4
j_call: TRBJ2-7
cdr3_aa: ASSLGTRRYEQY

cdr3_length: 11
clone_size: few
v_call: TRBV7-2
j_call: TRBJ2-7
cdr3_aa: ASKRAEAGEQY

cdr3_length: 10
clone_size: many
v_call: TRBV9
j_call: TRBJ1-1
cdr3_aa: ASSVGGGEAF

cdr3_length: 14
clone_size: many
v_call: TRBV10-3
j_call: TRBJ1-1
cdr3_aa: AISESSGTGSSEAF

cdr3_length: 14
clone_size: once
v_call: TRBV9
j_call: TRBJ1-6
cdr3_aa: ASSVGTGVGGSPLH

cdr3_length: 10
clone_size: many
v_call: TRBV19
j_call: TRBJ2-7
cdr3_aa: ASSRTGLEQY

cdr3_length: 12
clone_size: -
v_call: TRBV20-1
j_call: TRBJ2-2
cdr3_aa: SARQGGATGELF

cdr3_length: 11
clone_size: few
v_call: TRBV5-4
j_call: TRBJ2-7
cdr3_aa: ASNSWGIFEQY

cdr3_length: 12
clone_size: few
v_call: TRBV5-6
j_call: TRBJ1-2
cdr3_aa: ASSGGTGYDGYT

cdr3_length: 12
clone_size: -
v_call: TRBV9
j_call: TRBJ2-7
cdr3_aa: ASSQGGAPYEQY

cdr3_length: 12
clone_size: -
v_call: TRBV5-1
j_call: TRBJ1-5
cdr3_aa: ASCYGGGNQPQH

cdr3_length: 14
clone_size: -
v_call: TRBV5-1
j_call: TRBJ1-6
cdr3_aa: ASSLQAGFYNSPLH

cdr3_length: 12
clone_size: many
v_call: TRBV27
j_call: TRBJ1-5
cdr3_aa: ASSLSGNEQPQH

cdr3_length: 13
clone_size: -
v_call: TRBV11-1
j_call: TRBJ2-7
cdr3_aa: ASGSIRVPSYEQY

cdr3_length: 13
clone_size: many
v_call: TRBV7-9
j_call: TRBJ1-1
cdr3_aa: ASSPAGTGRTEAF

cdr3_length: 11
clone_size: few
v_call: TRBV2
j_call: TRBJ1-5
cdr3_aa: ASRDRGRRPQH

cdr3_length: 12
clone_size: -
v_call: TRBV11-3
j_call: TRBJ2-5
cdr3_aa: ASSLVARPETQY

cdr3_length: 11
clone_size: few
v_call: TRBV7-9
j_call: TRBJ2-2
cdr3_aa: ASTDKGTGELF

cdr3_length: 12
clone_size: -
v_call: TRBV10-3
j_call: TRBJ2-7
cdr3_aa: AISAGRGGYEQY

cdr3_length: 12
clone_size: few
v_call: TRBV7-8
j_call: TRBJ1-4
cdr3_aa: ASSLGGVAEKLF

cdr3_length: 14
clone_size: -
v_call: TRBV7-2
j_call: TRBJ2-6
cdr3_aa: ASSPNGGSGANVLT

cdr3_length: 13
clone_size: -
v_call: TRBV7-2
j_call: TRBJ1-2
cdr3_aa: ASSTVTGGAGGYT

cdr3_length: 13
clone_size: many
v_call: TRBV7-6
j_call: TRBJ1-4
cdr3_aa: ASSLRGHNNEKLF

cdr3_length: 13
clone_size: many
v_call: TRBV24-1
j_call: TRBJ2-5
cdr3_aa: ATSDSGQYQETQY

cdr3_length: 13
clone_size: -
v_call: TRBV20-1
j_call: TRBJ1-4
cdr3_aa: SARDLAQIGEKLF

cdr3_length: 13
clone_size: -
v_call: TRBV29-1
j_call: TRBJ1-5
cdr3_aa: SVSGTGDSNQPQH

cdr3_length: 11
clone_size: once
v_call: TRBV7-2
j_call: TRBJ1-2
cdr3_aa: ASSLYGGTGYT

cdr3_length: 12
clone_size: -
v_call: TRBV13
j_call: TRBJ2-5
cdr3_aa: ASSQVGREETQY

cdr3_length: 13
clone_size: many
v_call: TRBV7-7
j_call: TRBJ1-4
cdr3_aa: ASSSAGQGNEKLF

cdr3_length: 13
clone_size: many
v_call: TRBV7-9
j_call: TRBJ1-2
cdr3_aa: ASSLGGRNVPGYT

cdr3_length: 14
clone_size: -
v_call: TRBV7-9
j_call: TRBJ2-7
cdr3_aa: ASSQDLDGSAYEQY

cdr3_length: 11
clone_size: many
v_call: TRBV10-3
j_call: TRBJ1-2
cdr3_aa: AISEVGGSGYT

cdr3_length: 9
clone_size: -
v_call: TRBV29-1
j_call: TRBJ2-5
cdr3_aa: SPSGQETQY

cdr3_length: 12
clone_size: -
v_call: TRBV12-3/TRBV12-4
j_call: TRBJ2-7
cdr3_aa: ASSFAGTFYEQY

cdr3_length: 13
clone_size: -
v_call: TRBV20-1
j_call: TRBJ1-5
cdr3_aa: SARDVLHSNQPQH

cdr3_length: 12
clone_size: many
v_call: TRBV29-1
j_call: TRBJ1-5
cdr3_aa: SVATGSHNQPQH

cdr3_length: 16
clone_size: -
v_call: TRBV4-1
j_call: TRBJ2-2
cdr3_aa: ASSQESSGRGYTGELF

cdr3_length: 9
clone_size: many
v_call: TRBV29-1
j_call: TRBJ1-1
cdr3_aa: SVEGGAEAF

cdr3_length: 12
clone_size: many
v_call: TRBV25-1
j_call: TRBJ2-7
cdr3_aa: ASSELSGGHEQY

cdr3_length: 12
clone_size: few
v_call: TRBV7-9
j_call: TRBJ2-5
cdr3_aa: ASSRDRLRETQY

cdr3_length: 12
clone_size: many
v_call: TRBV29-1
j_call: TRBJ2-7
cdr3_aa: SVLFQGGSYEQY

cdr3_length: 13
clone_size: -
v_call: TRBV5-4
j_call: TRBJ1-1
cdr3_aa: ASSRPGTLNTEAF

cdr3_length: 13
clone_size: -
v_call: TRBV4-1
j_call: TRBJ2-7
cdr3_aa: ASSQEAVLAYEQY

cdr3_length: 12
clone_size: -
v_call: TRBV20-1
j_call: TRBJ1-6
cdr3_aa: SARDPADNPPLH

cdr3_length: 10
clone_size: many
v_call: TRBV5-1
j_call: TRBJ2-7
cdr3_aa: ASSLDRHEQY

cdr3_length: 11
clone_size: -
v_call: TRBV5-1
j_call: TRBJ2-7
cdr3_aa: ASRQTSGYEQY

cdr3_length: 12
clone_size: once
v_call: TRBV2
j_call: TRBJ2-5
cdr3_aa: ASRGTGAEETQY

cdr3_length: 12
clone_size: many
v_call: TRBV7-9
j_call: TRBJ1-1
cdr3_aa: ASSLASQATEAF

cdr3_length: 12
clone_size: many
v_call: TRBV20-1
j_call: TRBJ1-5
cdr3_aa: SASPRGGRQPQH

cdr3_length: 12
clone_size: -
v_call: TRBV6-5
j_call: TRBJ1-4
cdr3_aa: ASSSSGDNEKLF

cdr3_length: 12
clone_size: -
v_call: TRBV11-2
j_call: TRBJ2-6
cdr3_aa: ARGGATGANVLT

cdr3_length: 15
clone_size: -
v_call: TRBV6-4
j_call: TRBJ1-6
cdr3_aa: ASSGLSRAYRGSPLH

cdr3_length: 10
clone_size: many
v_call: TRBV29-1
j_call: TRBJ2-7
cdr3_aa: SVAGQRSEQY

cdr3_length: 12
clone_size: few
v_call: TRBV5-8
j_call: TRBJ1-4
cdr3_aa: ASILREEGEKLF